This T cell receptor beta chain was identified during a study of tumor-infiltrating lymphocytes in primary liver carcinoma. Each 20-30 mg portion of unsorted bulk tissue served as the source for co-extraction of RNA and DNA. This clonotype was found once. At one end the junction does not follow the germline gene, possibly because of a read error. Germline V lookup: CDR1 MGHRA, CDR2 YSYEKL. This CDR3 is 15 amino acids long. The investigators made TCR beta cDNA from about 0.45 ug total RNA, using a constant-region primer. For TCR beta, libraries were produced by three nested multiplex PCR rounds using slightly modified ARM-PCR. The first two PCR rounds, around 11 cycles each, used TRBV1-TRBV30 forward primers and a C-beta reverse primer. TCRdb re-analysed the multiplex PCR reads in MiXCR, keeping a single row per CDR3 protein. The table includes around 120,000 distinct CDR3 sequences, roughly 75% detected once.

The specimen sequenced was tumor-adjacent normal liver tissue. The chain links TRBV4-1 to TRBJ2-1; weak D call: TRBD2 (5 bases). The source is a woman aged 55 to 70 with primary liver carcinoma and hepatitis B virus infection. The CDR3 DNA reads TGCGCCAGTAGCCAAGCCGAGGGCTCCTACATTGGGCAGTTCTTC. This codes for CASSQAEGSYIGQFF.